This note documents a single TCR beta chain sequence. Its antigen is not identified. The CDR3 has 16 residues. Germline loops: CDR1 MDHEN, CDR2 SYDVKM. V was pared by 5 bases and J by 1 base, with 7 bases of the junction left unmatched. Documented treatment: treatment-naive control, cytoreductive nephrectomy. The table came from immunoSEQ multiplex PCR; TCRdb's copy has only in-frame clones and leaves some out. The sample lists 23,000 or so clones; roughly 64% were seen once. This sample stems from a study of radiation and T cells in renal cell carcinoma. Study findings and constraints: Top 100 clonotypes averaged about 50% in irradiated versus about 45% in nephrectomy-only tumors.

The chain couples TRBV28 to TRBJ1-1, with TRBD1 matching over 10 bases. This clonotype was sampled from a man aged 40-55 years with renal cell carcinoma. The sample was tumor tissue, taken from a patient whose treatment was nephrectomy without radiotherapy. Here the CDR3 reads CASSLPGTGANTEAFF. The CDR3 DNA sequence: TGTGCCAGCAGTCTCCCCGGGACAGGGGCGAACACTGAAGCTTTCTTT.